The T cell receptor beta chain under discussion was sequenced for a study of blood T cell repertoires in COVID-19. Clones were read by immunoSEQ multiplex PCR, and TCRdb kept only the in-frame ones, dropping some. The profile shows around 260,000 clones, 70% to 90% of them singletons. The ends lost 6 bases at V and 3 bases at J; junction bases unmatched: 8. In germline, CDR1 is MRHNA, CDR2 SNTAGT. CDR3 length equals 15 residues. The table lists this clone with a few counts. The sequencing input was PBMCs or T cells enriched from blood (not recorded which). The gene calls are TRBV6-4 and TRBJ2-1; the match to TRBD1 covers 7 bases. The source is a woman aged 30 to 39 who had recovered from COVID-19. The CDR3 loop is CASSLQGFDYNEQFF. Written as DNA, the CDR3 is TGTGCCAGCAGCTTACAGGGGTTCGACTACAATGAGCAGTTCTTC.